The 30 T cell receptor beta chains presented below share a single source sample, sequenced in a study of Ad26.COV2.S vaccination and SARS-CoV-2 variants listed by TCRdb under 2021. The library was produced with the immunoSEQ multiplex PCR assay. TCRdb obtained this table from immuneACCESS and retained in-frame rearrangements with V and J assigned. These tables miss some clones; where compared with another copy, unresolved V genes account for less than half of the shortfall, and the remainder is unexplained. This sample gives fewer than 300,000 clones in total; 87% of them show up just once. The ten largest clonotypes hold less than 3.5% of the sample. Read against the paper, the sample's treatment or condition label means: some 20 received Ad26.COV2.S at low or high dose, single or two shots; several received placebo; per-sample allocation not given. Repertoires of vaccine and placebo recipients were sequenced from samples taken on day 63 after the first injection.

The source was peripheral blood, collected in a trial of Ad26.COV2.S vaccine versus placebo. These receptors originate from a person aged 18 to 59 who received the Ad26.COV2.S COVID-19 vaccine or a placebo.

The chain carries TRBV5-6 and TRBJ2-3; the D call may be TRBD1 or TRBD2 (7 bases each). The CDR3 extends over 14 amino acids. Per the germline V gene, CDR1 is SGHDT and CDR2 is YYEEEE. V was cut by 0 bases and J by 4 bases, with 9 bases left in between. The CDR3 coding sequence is TGTGCCAGCAGCTTGGCAGGGGGGGCAGATACGCAGTATTTT. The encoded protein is CASSLAGGADTQYF. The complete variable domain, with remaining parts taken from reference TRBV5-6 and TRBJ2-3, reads DAGVTQSPTHLIKTRGQQVTLRCSPKSGHDTVSWYQQALGQGPQFIFQYYEEEERQRGNFPDRFSGHQFPNYSSELNVNALLLGDSALYLCASSLAGGADTQYFGPGTRLTVL.

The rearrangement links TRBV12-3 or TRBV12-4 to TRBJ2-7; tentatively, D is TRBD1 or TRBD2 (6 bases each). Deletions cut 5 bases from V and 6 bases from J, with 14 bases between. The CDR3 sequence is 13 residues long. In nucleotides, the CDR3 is TGTGCCAGCAGTCGATTGGGGGGCGGCGAGCAGTACTTC. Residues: CASSRLGGGEQYF.

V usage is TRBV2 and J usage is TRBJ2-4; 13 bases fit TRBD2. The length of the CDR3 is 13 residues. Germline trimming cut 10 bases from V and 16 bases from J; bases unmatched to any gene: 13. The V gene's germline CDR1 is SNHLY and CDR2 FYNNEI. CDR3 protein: CATREGLAGLSYF. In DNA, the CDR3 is TGTGCCACCCGAGAGGGACTAGCGGGACTAAGTTACTTC.

DNA of the CDR3: TGTGCCAGCAGTTTTTCCGAACTGGACGAGCAGTACTTC. Translated: CASSFSELDEQYF. The chain couples TRBV12-3 or TRBV12-4 to TRBJ2-7; D unclear. The CDR3 has 13 residues. Trimming took 3 bases from V and 5 from J, leaving 11 bases between them.

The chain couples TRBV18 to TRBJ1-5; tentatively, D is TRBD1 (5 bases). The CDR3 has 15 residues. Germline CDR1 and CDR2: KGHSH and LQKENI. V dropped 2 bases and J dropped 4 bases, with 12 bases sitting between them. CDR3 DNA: TGTGCCAGCTCACCAGTCAGGGCCAAGAATCAGCCCCAGCATTTT. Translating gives CASSPVRAKNQPQHF. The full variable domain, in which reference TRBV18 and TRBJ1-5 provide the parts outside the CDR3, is NAGVMQNPRHLVRRRGQEARLRCSPMKGHSHVYWYRQLPEEGLKFMVYLQKENIIDESGMPKERFSAEFPKEGPSILRIQQVVRGDSAAYFCASSPVRAKNQPQHFGDGTRLSIL.

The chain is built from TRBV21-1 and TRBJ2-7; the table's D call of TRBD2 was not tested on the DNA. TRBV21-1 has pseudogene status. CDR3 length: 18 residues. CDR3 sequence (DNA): TGTGCCAGCAGCAAAGTGAGAACCTCTGTAAGTCATCTCTACGAGCAGTACTTC. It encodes CASSKVRTSVSHLYEQYF.

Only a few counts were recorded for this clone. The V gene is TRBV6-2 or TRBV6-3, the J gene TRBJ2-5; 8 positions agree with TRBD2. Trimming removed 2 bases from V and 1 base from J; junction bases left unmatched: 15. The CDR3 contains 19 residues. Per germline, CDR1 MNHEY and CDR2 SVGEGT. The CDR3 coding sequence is TGTGCCAGCAGTTACCCAAGACCGAGGCGGGGGGCCCCCCAAGAGACCCAGTACTTC. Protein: CASSYPRPRRGAPQETQYF.

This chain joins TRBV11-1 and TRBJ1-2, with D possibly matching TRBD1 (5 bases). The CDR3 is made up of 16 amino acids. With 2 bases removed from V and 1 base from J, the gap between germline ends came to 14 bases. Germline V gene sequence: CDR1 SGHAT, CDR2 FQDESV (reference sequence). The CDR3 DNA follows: TGTGCCAGCAGCTTAAGAGGACGGGACCTTAACTATGGCTACACCTTC. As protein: CASSLRGRDLNYGYTF.

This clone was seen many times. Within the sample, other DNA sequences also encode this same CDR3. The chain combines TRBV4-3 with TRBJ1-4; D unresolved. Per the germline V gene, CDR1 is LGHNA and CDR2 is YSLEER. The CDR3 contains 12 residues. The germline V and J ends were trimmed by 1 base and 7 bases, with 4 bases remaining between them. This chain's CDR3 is CASSQVGEKLFF. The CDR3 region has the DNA TGCGCCAGCAGCCAAGTAGGTGAAAAACTGTTTTTT.

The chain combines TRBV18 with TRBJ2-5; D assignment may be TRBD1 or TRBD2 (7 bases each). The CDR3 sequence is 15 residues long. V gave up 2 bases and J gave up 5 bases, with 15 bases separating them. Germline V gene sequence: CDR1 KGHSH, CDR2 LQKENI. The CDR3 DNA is TGTGCCAGCTCACCAGAAGCGGGACAGACGGAGACCCAGTACTTC. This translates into CASSPEAGQTETQYF. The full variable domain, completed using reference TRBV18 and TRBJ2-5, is NAGVMQNPRHLVRRRGQEARLRCSPMKGHSHVYWYRQLPEEGLKFMVYLQKENIIDESGMPKERFSAEFPKEGPSILRIQQVVRGDSAAYFCASSPEAGQTETQYFGPGTRLLVL.

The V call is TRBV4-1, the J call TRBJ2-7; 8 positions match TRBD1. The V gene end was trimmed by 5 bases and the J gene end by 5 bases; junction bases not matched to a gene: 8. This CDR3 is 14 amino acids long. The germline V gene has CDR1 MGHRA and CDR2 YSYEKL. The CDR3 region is CASSGQGAVDEQYF. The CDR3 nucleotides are TGCGCCAGCAGCGGGCAGGGGGCAGTTGACGAGCAGTACTTC.

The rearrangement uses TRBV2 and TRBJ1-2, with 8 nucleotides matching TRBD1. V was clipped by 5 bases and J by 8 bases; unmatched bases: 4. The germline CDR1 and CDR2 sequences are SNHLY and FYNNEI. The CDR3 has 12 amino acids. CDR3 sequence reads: CASSPQGGGYTF. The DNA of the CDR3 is TGTGCCAGCAGTCCACAGGGGGGAGGCTACACCTTC.

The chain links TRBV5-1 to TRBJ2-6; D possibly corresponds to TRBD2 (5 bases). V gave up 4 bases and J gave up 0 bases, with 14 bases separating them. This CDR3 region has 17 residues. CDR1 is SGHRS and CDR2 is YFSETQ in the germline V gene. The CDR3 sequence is CASSLLGLPSGANVLTF. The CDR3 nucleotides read TGCGCCAGCAGCCTGCTTGGACTCCCCTCTGGGGCCAACGTCCTGACTTTC.

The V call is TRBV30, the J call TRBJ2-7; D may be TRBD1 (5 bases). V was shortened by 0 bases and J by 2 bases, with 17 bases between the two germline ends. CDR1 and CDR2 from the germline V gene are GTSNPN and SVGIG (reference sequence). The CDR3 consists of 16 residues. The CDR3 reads CAWSVEPWTSTYEQYF. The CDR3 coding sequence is TGTGCCTGGAGTGTAGAGCCCTGGACAAGTACCTACGAGCAGTACTTC.

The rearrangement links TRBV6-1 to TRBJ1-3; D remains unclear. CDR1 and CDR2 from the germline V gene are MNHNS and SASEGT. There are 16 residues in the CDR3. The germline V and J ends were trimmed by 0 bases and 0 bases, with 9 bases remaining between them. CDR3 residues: CASSEANSNSGNTIYF. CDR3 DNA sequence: TGTGCCAGCAGTGAAGCGAACAGCAACTCTGGAAACACCATATATTTT.

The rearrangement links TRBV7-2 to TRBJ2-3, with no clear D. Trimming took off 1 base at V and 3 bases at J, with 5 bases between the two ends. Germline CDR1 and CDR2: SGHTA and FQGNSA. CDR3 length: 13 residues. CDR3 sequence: CASSLEATDTQYF. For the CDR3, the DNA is TGTGCCAGCAGCTTAGAGGCGACAGATACGCAGTATTTT.

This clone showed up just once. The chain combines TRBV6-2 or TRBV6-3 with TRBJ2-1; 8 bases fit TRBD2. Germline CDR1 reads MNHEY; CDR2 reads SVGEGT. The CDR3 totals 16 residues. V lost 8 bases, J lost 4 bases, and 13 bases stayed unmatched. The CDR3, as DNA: TGTGCCAGCCGCCTCGGGGGGGCCGGGATATACAATGAGCAGTTCTTC. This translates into CASRLGGAGIYNEQFF.

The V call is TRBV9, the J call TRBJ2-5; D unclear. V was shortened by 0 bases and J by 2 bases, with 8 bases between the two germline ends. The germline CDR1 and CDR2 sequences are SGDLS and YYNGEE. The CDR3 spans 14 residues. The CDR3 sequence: CASSVEGSQETQYF. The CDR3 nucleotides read TGTGCCAGCAGCGTAGAGGGCAGTCAAGAGACCCAGTACTTC.

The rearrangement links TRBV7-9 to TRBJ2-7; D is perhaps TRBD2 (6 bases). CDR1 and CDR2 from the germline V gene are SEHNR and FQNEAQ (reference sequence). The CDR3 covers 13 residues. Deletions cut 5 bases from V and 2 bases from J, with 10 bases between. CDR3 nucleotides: TGTGCCAGCAGCCGGAGGGAGCCCTACGAGCAGTACTTC. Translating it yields CASSRREPYEQYF.

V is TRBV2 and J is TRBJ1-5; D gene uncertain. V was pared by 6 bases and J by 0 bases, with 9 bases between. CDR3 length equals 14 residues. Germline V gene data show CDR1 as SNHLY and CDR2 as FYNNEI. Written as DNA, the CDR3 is TGTGCCAGCAGAGAGCGGTTTAGCAATCAGCCCCAGCATTTT. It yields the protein CASRERFSNQPQHF.

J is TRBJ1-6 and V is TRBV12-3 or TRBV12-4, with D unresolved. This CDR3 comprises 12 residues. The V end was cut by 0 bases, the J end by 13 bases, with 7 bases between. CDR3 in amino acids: CASSLAPFPLHF. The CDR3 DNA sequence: TGTGCCAGCAGTTTAGCGCCCTTTCCCCTCCACTTT.

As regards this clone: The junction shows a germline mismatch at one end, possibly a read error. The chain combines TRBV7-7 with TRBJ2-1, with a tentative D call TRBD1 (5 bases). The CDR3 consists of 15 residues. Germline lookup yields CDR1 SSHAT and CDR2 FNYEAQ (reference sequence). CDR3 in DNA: TGTGCTAGCAGCCCCCACATAGGGGTAAACAATGAGCAGTTCTTC. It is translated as CASSPHIGVNNEQFF. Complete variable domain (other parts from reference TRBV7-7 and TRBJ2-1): GAGVSQSPRYKVTKRGQDVTLRCDPISSHATLYWYQQALGQGPEFLTYFNYEAQPDKSGLPSDRFSAERPEGSISTLTIQRTEQRDSAMYRCASSPHIGVNNEQFFGPGTRLTVL.

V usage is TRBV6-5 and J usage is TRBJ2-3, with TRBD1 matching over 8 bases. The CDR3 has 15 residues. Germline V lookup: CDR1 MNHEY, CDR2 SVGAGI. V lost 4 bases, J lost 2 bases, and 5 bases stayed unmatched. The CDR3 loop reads CASSFRTGSTDTQYF. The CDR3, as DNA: TGTGCCAGCAGTTTTCGGACAGGGTCCACAGATACGCAGTATTTT.

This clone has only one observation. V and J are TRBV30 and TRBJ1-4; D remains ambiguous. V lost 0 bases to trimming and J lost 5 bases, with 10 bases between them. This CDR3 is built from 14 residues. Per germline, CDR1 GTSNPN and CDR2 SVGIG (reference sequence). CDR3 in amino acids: CAWSVRVPNEKLFF. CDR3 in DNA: TGTGCCTGGAGTGTTCGGGTACCCAATGAAAAACTGTTTTTT.

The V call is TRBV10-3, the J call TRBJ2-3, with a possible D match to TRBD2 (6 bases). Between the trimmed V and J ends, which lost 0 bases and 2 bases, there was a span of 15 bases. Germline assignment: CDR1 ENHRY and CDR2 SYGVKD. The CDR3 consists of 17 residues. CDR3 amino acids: CAISESVKAGSTDTQYF. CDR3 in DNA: TGTGCCATCAGTGAGTCGGTAAAGGCGGGATCCACAGATACGCAGTATTTT.

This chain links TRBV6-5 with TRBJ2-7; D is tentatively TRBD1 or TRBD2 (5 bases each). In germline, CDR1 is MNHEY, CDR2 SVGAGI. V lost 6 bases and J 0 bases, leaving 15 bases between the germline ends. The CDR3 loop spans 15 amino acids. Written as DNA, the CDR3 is TGTGCCAGCAGCCCCGGGACGGGAAGCTCCTACGAGCAGTACTTC. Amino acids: CASSPGTGSSYEQYF.

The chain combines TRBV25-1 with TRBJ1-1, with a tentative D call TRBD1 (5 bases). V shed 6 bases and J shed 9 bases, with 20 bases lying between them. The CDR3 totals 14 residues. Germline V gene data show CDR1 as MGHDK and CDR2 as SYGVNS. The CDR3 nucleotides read TGTGCCAGCAGGGACTCGGGGTCAGGGCCTAAAGCTTTCTTT. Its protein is CASRDSGSGPKAFF.

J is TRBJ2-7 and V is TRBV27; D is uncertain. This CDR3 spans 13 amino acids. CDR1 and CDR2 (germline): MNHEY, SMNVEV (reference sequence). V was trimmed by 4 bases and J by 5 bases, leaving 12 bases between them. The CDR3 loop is CASSSVADHEQYF. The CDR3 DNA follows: TGTGCCAGCAGTTCGGTGGCTGATCACGAGCAGTACTTC.

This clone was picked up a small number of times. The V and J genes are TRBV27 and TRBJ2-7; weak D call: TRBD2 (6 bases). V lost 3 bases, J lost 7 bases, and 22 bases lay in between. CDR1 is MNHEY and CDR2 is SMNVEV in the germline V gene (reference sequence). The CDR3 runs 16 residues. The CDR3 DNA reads TGTGCCAGCAGTTTCACCCGCCGGGACTCCCTGGGGGAGCAGTACTTC. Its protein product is CASSFTRRDSLGEQYF.

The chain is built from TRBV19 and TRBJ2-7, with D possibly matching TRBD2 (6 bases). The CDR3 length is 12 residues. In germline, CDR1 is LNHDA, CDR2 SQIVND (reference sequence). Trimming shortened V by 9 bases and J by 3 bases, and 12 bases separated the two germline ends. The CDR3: CASGGPGYEQYF. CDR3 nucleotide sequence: TGTGCCAGCGGGGGACCAGGCTACGAGCAGTACTTC.